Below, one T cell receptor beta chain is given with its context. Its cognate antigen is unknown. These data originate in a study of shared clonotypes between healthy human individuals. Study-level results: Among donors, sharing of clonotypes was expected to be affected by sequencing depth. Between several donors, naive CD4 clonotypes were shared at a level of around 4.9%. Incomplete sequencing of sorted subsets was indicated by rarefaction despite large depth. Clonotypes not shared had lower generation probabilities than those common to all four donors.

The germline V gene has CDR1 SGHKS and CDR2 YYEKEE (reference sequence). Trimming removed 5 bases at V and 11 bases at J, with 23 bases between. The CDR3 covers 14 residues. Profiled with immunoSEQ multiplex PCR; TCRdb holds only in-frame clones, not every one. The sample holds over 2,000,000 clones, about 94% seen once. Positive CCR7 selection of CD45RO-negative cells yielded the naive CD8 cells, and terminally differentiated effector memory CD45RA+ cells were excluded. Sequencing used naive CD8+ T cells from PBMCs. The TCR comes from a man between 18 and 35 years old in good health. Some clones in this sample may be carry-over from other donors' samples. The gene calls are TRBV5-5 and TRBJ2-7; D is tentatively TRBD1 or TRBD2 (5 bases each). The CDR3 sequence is CASSFLGVGDREYF. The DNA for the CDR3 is TGTGCCAGCAGTTTTTTAGGGGTCGGGGATCGGGAGTACTTC.